Each of the 13 T cell receptor beta chains below was sequenced from the same sample in a study of TIL therapy for anti-PD-1-resistant metastatic lung cancer. Time point in this sample: pre-treatment sample, taken before nivolumab and TIL therapy. Sequencing used immunoSEQ v3. Measured with immunoSEQ multiplex PCR; TCRdb has only the in-frame clones, and not every one. The table has about 19,000 clones, 75% to 80% seen once. The sequencing used blood, collected at baseline. The receptors here all came from a person aged 25 to 85 with non-small cell lung cancer.

This clone was seen a handful of times. The rearrangement uses TRBV19 and TRBJ1-5; D may be TRBD1 (6 bases). The CDR3 is 16 amino acids. Per the germline V gene, CDR1 is LNHDA and CDR2 is SQIVND (reference sequence). Deletions cut 6 bases from V and 6 bases from J, with 21 bases between. The CDR3 spells CASRPFYGGVGQPQHF. In DNA, the CDR3 is TGTGCCAGTAGGCCTTTTTACGGGGGCGTCGGTCAGCCCCAGCATTTT.

The V call is TRBV18, the J call TRBJ1-2; TRBD1 might be the D (6 bases). The V end was cut by 8 bases, the J end by 5 bases, with 21 bases between. This CDR3 region has 15 residues. Germline values: CDR1 KGHSH, CDR2 LQKENI. The CDR3 region is CASTQGRGGDYGYTF. CDR3 DNA: TGTGCCAGCACCCAGGGGAGGGGTGGCGATTATGGCTACACCTTC.

This sequence joins TRBV7-3 and TRBJ2-5, with a tentative D call TRBD2 (6 bases). The CDR3 is 14 amino acids. Trimming left V 1 base short and J 5 bases short, with 11 bases between. Germline V gene lookup returns CDR1 SGHTA and CDR2 FQGTGA. CDR3 sequence: CASSLNPGEETQYF. CDR3 coding DNA: TGTGCCAGCAGCTTAAACCCGGGGGAGGAGACCCAGTACTTC. Full variable domain (remainder filled in from reference TRBV7-3 and TRBJ2-5): GAGVSQTPSNKVTEKGKYVELRCDPISGHTALYWYRQSLGQGPEFLIYFQGTGAADDSGLPNDRFFAVRPEGSVSTLKIQRTERGDSAVYLCASSLNPGEETQYFGPGTRLLVL.

This rearrangement joins TRBV7-2 to TRBJ2-4; 7 bases are a match to TRBD1. V lost 3 bases and J lost 7; bases outside the gene matches: 3. Germline lookup yields CDR1 SGHTA and CDR2 FQGNSA. This CDR3 has 13 amino acids. CDR3 in amino acids: CASSLPGQNIQYF. The DNA for the CDR3 is TGTGCCAGCAGCTTGCCGGGACAGAACATTCAGTACTTC.

This chain joins TRBV11-2 and TRBJ2-3, with D unclear. The CDR3 consists of 18 residues. Between the trimmed V and J ends, which lost 1 base and 0 bases, there was a span of 17 bases. Germline values: CDR1 SGHAT, CDR2 FQNNGV. In nucleotides, the CDR3 is TGTGCCAGCAGCTTAGGAGGAATAGCAGTACTAAGCACAGATACGCAGTATTTT. It is translated as CASSLGGIAVLSTDTQYF.

The chain links TRBV11-1 to TRBJ2-1; 12 bases map to TRBD2. J gave up 10 bases and V 1 base, and 5 bases lay outside the gene matches. This CDR3 is 15 amino acids long. Germline loops: CDR1 SGHAT, CDR2 FQDESV (reference sequence). The CDR3 bases are TGTGCCAGCAGCTTAGAACTAGCGGGAGGAGGAGAGCAGTTCTTC. This sequence encodes CASSLELAGGGEQFF.

V usage is TRBV7-8 and J usage is TRBJ2-5, with 7 bases matching TRBD2. J was trimmed by 1 base and V by 0 bases; bases with no gene match: 2. Germline CDR1 reads SGHVS; CDR2 reads FQNEAQ. The CDR3 contains 15 residues. CDR3 protein: CASSLAGGVQETQYF. DNA for the CDR3: TGTGCCAGCAGCTTAGCGGGAGGGGTCCAAGAGACCCAGTACTTC.

The chain employs TRBV7-2 and TRBJ1-2, with unresolved D. With 2 bases removed from V and 8 bases from J, the gap between germline ends came to 12 bases. CDR1 SGHTA and CDR2 FQGNSA come from the germline V gene. The CDR3 length is 13 residues. The CDR3 DNA follows: TGTGCCAGCAGCTTACGGGAGGGTTGGGGCTACACCTTC. Translating gives CASSLREGWGYTF.

In this sample, this clone turned up once. J is TRBJ1-4 and V is TRBV21-1. TRBV21-1 is marked as a pseudogene. The CDR3 consists of 13 residues. The CDR3 is CASSRRVNEKLFF. CDR3 DNA sequence: TGTGCCAGCAGCAGGAGGGTTAATGAAAAACTGTTTTTT.

The chain recombines TRBV28 with TRBJ2-2; 7 bases are shared with TRBD1. CDR1 and CDR2 from the germline V gene are MDHEN and SYDVKM. The CDR3 is 15 amino acids. V was pared by 6 bases and J by 4 bases, with 8 bases of the junction left unmatched. The CDR3 reads CASRSQGTGTGELFF. CDR3 nucleotides: TGTGCCAGCAGGTCACAGGGGACGGGCACCGGGGAGCTGTTTTTT.

The chain carries TRBV7-2 and TRBJ2-2, with 7 bases aligning to TRBD1. The V segment lost 0 bases and the J segment 4 bases; nucleotides outside the gene matches: 5. The length of the CDR3 is 16 residues. Looked up from germline, CDR1 is SGHTA and CDR2 is FQGNSA. The CDR3 bases are TGTGCCAGCAGCTTAGCACCGGCAGGGGGCACCGGGGAGCTGTTTTTT. Protein product: CASSLAPAGGTGELFF.

The V and J genes are TRBV11-2 and TRBJ1-6, with TRBD1 matching 7 bases. After removal of 7 bases from V and 10 bases from J, the junction contained 10 bases not matched to a gene. This CDR3 region has 14 residues. From germline, CDR1 is SGHAT and CDR2 FQNNGV. The CDR3 nucleotides read TGTGCCAGCAACACCCGACAGGGCGGATCACCCCTCCACTTT. It codes for CASNTRQGGSPLHF.

CDR3 amino acids: CASSETGGVYNEQFF. The CDR3 region has the DNA TGCGCCAGCAGTGAGACGGGGGGCGTCTACAATGAGCAGTTCTTC. The chain uses TRBV10-2 and TRBJ2-1, with D perhaps TRBD2 (7 bases). This CDR3 is built from 15 residues. Germline V lookup: CDR1 WSHSY, CDR2 SAAADI. The ends were cut back, 2 bases at V and 3 bases at J, with 11 bases in the middle.